Listed below are T cell receptor beta chains from one sample, sequenced in a study of cytomegalovirus exposure and HLA in healthy donors. Clones were sequenced by immunoSEQ multiplex PCR, and TCRdb holds only the in-frame ones, with some missing. The sample shows roughly 180,000 clones, approximately 83% of them seen only once. The sequenced material came from PBMCs. The receptors shown here come from a man aged 18 to 30 in good health and CMV-seropositive. Each CDR3 is given with its conserved first and last residue. A D gene is named only where the DNA matches it firmly.

d_call	v_call	j_call	cdr3_nt	cdr3_aa
.	TRBV7-8	TRBJ1-3	TGTGCCAGCAGCTGGAGAAGGGGGGGGCCTTATGCTGGGAACACCATATATTTT	CASSWRRGGPYAGNTIYF
.	TRBV5-1	TRBJ2-1	TGCGCCAGCAGCTTGGAGGGGATCGGTCCCGATGAGCAGTTCTTC	CASSLEGIGPDEQFF
TRBD2	TRBV7-8	TRBJ2-5	TGTGCCAGCACCCTCCCCGGGCGGGGGGGCCTAGAGACCCAGTACTTC	CASTLPGRGGLETQYF
.	TRBV11-2	TRBJ2-6	TGTGCCAGCAGCTTAGAAGGCGGCTCTGGGGCCAACGTCCTGACTTTC	CASSLEGGSGANVLTF
.	TRBV5-1	TRBJ1-1	TGCGCCAGCAGCAGATTGGATCCGAGGACTGAAGCTTTCTTT	CASSRLDPRTEAFF
TRBD2	TRBV7-2	TRBJ2-5	TGTGCCAGCAGCTTAGCTCCGGGACTAGCGGGGTGGGAGACCCAGTACTTC	CASSLAPGLAGWETQYF
TRBD2	TRBV7-2	TRBJ2-3	TGTGCCAGCAGCTGGACTAGCGGGGGACCAGATACGCAGTATTTT	CASSWTSGGPDTQYF
.	TRBV6-5	TRBJ2-7	TGTGCCAGCACCTCCAGGGTAGGATCCTACGAGCAGTACTTC	CASTSRVGSYEQYF
TRBD1	TRBV6-6	TRBJ2-7	TGTGCCAGCAGTAACTGGGACAGGGGGCTCTACGAGCAGTACTTC	CASSNWDRGLYEQYF
TRBD1	TRBV9	TRBJ1-1	TGTGCCAGCAGCGAGACAGGGACCGTGAACACTGAAGCTTTCTTT	CASSETGTVNTEAFF
.	TRBV9	TRBJ2-1	TGTGCCAGCAGCGGTAAACAGGGCCACAATGAGCAGTTCTTC	CASSGKQGHNEQFF
.	TRBV29-1	TRBJ2-2	TGCAGCGTCTTCGGCGGCAGCAGCGGGGAGCTGTTTTTT	CSVFGGSSGELFF
.	TRBV30	TRBJ1-4	TGTGCCTGGAGTGTCTCCGGTGAGGGTGAACTGTTTTTT	CAWSVSGEGELFF
TRBD1	TRBV27	TRBJ1-2	TGTGCCAGCAGTTTATCGCGGACAGGGGACTATGGCTACACCTTC	CASSLSRTGDYGYTF
TRBD2	TRBV30	TRBJ2-3	TGTGCCTGGTCCTTAATAGCGGGAAGCACAGATACGCAGTATTTT	CAWSLIAGSTDTQYF
TRBD2	TRBV7-3	TRBJ2-6	TGTGCCAGCAGCCCCTTAGCGGGCGGGGCCAACGTCCTGACTTTC	CASSPLAGGANVLTF
.	TRBV10-3	TRBJ2-1	TGTGCCATCAGTGAGCTAGGGGGAGCTGATGAGCAGTTCTTC	CAISELGGADEQFF
.	TRBV19	TRBJ1-1	TGTGCCAGTAGTATCGGAGGCTCTGGATATGGCACTGAAGCTTTCTTT	CASSIGGSGYGTEAFF
.	TRBV5-1	TRBJ1-1	TGCGCCAGCAGCTTGATCGGTGCAGGGAGGTCTGGAATGAACACTGAAGCTTTCTTT	CASSLIGAGRSGMNTEAFF
.	TRBV7-7	TRBJ2-1	TGTGCCAGCAGCTTCGATGAACTAGTCGGTGAGCAGTTCTTC	CASSFDELVGEQFF
TRBD2	TRBV27	TRBJ2-3	TGTGCCAGCAGTCCGACTAGCGCTAGCACAGATACGCAGTATTTT	CASSPTSASTDTQYF
.	TRBV4-3	TRBJ2-1	TGCGCCAGCAGCCAAGAGGGCAGGGGTTACAATGAGCAGTTCTTC	CASSQEGRGYNEQFF
.	TRBV9	TRBJ1-1	TGTGCCAGCAGCGTAGGGAGGACGAATCCCTTCACTGAAGCTTTCTTT	CASSVGRTNPFTEAFF
.	TRBV7-3	TRBJ2-5	TGTGCCAGCAGCTTTATGGGGGGACCACAAGAGACCCAGTACTTC	CASSFMGGPQETQYF
.	TRBV5-1	TRBJ2-4	TGCGCCAGCAGCCCTGACAGTCTAGCCAAAAACATTCAGTACTTC	CASSPDSLAKNIQYF
TRBD2	TRBV10-3	TRBJ2-7	TGTGCCATCAGTGAGTCGGGTTCGGGGACTAGCGGGGGGGCGTTTGGATCCTACGAGCAGTACTTC	CAISESGSGTSGGAFGSYEQYF